Detailed here is one T cell receptor beta chain. The record originates from a study of control samples from healthy donors and cancer patients. Some clones are missing from TCRdb's copy, which holds only in-frame ones; the method was immunoSEQ multiplex PCR. Among about 85,000 clones listed, roughly 90% were seen once. The receptor comes from a middle-aged man in good health. The sample comprised blood.

CDR3 in DNA: TGTGCCTGGAGGGGGGACAGGGGCACAGATACGCAGTATTTT. This translates into CAWRGDRGTDTQYF. This rearrangement joins TRBV30 to TRBJ2-3, with 9 bases identical to TRBD1. CDR3 length: 14 residues. Germline CDR1 is GTSNPN and CDR2 is SVGIG (reference sequence). Trimming removed 3 bases from V and 1 base from J; junction bases left unmatched: 2.